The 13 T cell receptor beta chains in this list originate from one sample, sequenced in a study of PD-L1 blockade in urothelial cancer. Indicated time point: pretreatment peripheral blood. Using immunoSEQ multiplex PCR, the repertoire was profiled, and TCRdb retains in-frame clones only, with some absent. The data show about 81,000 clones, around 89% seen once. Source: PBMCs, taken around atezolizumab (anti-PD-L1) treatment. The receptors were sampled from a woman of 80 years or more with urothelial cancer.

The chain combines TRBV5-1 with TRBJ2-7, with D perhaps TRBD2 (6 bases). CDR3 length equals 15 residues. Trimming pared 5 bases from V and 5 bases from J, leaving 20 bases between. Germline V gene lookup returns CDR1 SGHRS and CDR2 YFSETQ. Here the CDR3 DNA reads TGCGCCAGCAGTCCCACGTGGGACTTAAAGGACGAGCAGTACTTC. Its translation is CASSPTWDLKDEQYF.

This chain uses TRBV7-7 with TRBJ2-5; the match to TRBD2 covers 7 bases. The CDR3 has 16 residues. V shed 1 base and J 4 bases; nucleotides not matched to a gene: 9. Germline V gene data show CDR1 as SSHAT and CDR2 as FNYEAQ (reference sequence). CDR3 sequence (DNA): TGTGCCAGCAGCTTAGGGGGCGGGACTACGGGAGAGACCCAGTACTTC. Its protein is CASSLGGGTTGETQYF.

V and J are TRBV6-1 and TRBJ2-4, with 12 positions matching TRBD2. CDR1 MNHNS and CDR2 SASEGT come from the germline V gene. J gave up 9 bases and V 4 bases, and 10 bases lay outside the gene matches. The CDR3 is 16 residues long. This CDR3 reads CASSGQTSGRVFIQYF. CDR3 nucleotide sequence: TGTGCCAGCAGTGGCCAGACTAGCGGGAGAGTGTTCATTCAGTACTTC.

In nucleotides, the CDR3 is TGTGCCAGTAGTAGAGGGGGCGGGAGCTACACCTTC. Encoded protein: CASSRGGGSYTF. The chain couples TRBV19 to TRBJ1-2, with 7 bases fitting TRBD1. Germline CDR1 reads LNHDA; CDR2 reads SQIVND (reference sequence). The CDR3 is 12 amino acids. The V gene end was trimmed by 4 bases and the J gene end by 9 bases; junction bases not matched to a gene: 5.

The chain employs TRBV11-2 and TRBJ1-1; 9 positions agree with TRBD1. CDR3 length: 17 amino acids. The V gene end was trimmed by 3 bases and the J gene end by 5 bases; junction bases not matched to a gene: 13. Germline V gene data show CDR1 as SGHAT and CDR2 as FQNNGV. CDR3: CASSLGQGFDIETEAFF. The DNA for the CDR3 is TGTGCCAGCAGCTTGGGACAGGGTTTCGATATAGAGACTGAAGCTTTCTTT.

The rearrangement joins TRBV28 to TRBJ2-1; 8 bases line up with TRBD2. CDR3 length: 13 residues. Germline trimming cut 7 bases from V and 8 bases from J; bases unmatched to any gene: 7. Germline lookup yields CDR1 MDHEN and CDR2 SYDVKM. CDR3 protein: CASIPGGGYEQFF. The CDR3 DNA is TGTGCCAGCATCCCGGGGGGGGGCTATGAGCAGTTCTTC.

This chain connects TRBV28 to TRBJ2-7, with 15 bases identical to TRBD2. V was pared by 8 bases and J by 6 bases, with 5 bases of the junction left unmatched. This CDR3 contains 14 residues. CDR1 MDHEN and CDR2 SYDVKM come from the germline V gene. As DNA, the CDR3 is TGTGCCAGCCAACCGGGACTAGCGGGAGGCGAGCAGTACTTC. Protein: CASQPGLAGGEQYF.

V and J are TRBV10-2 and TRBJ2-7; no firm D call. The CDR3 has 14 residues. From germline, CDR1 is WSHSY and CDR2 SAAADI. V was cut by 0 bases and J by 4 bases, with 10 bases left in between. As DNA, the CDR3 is TGCGCCAGCAGTGAGTCGAGACTTGGGTACGAGCAGTACTTC. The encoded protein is CASSESRLGYEQYF.

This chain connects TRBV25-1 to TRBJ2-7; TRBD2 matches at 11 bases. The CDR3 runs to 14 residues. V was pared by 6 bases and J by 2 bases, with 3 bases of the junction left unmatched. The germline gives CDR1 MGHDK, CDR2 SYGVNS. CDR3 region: CASSLAGGPYEQYF. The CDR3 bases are TGTGCCAGCAGCTTAGCGGGAGGGCCCTACGAGCAGTACTTC.

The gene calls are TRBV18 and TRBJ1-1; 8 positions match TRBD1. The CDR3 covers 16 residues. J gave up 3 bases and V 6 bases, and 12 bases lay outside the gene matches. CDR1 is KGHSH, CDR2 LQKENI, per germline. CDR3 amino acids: CASSRDRTIKDTEAFF. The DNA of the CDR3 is TGTGCCAGCTCCCGGGACAGGACGATTAAAGACACTGAAGCTTTCTTT.

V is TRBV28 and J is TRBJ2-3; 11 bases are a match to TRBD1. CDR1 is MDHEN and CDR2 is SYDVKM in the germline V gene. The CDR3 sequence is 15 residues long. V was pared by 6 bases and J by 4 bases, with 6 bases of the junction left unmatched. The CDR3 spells CASRQDRGRSDTQYF. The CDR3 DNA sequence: TGTGCCAGCAGGCAGGACAGGGGGCGGTCAGATACGCAGTATTTT.

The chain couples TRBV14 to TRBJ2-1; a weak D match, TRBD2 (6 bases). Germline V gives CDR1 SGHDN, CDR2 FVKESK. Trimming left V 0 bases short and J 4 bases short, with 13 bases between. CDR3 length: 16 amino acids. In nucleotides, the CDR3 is TGTGCCAGCAGCCAAGATATAGGCGGGAAGTACAATGAGCAGTTCTTC. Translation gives CASSQDIGGKYNEQFF.

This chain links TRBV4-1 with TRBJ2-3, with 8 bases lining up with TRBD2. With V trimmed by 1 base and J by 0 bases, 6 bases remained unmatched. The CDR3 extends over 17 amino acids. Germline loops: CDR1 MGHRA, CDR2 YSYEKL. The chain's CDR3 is CASSQGSGGFSTDTQYF. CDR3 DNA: TGCGCCAGCAGCCAAGGGTCGGGAGGGTTCAGCACAGATACGCAGTATTTT.